The 2 T cell receptor beta chains reported below all come from one sample, sequenced in a study of cytomegalovirus exposure and HLA in healthy donors. PCR amplification relied on 60 Vbeta primers (plus 13 Jbeta primers). Only in-frame clones appear in the TCRdb table, and some are missing; sequencing was by immunoSEQ multiplex PCR. This sample has 150,000 or so clones, with roughly 65% found just once. Sequencing was done on a sample of PBMCs. These receptor sequences come from a man between 18 and 35 years old in good health and CMV-seropositive.

The chain joins TRBV6-1 to TRBJ2-2; D gene uncertain. Trimming stripped 1 base from V and 1 base from J, with 10 bases between. From germline, CDR1 is MNHNS and CDR2 SASEGT. The CDR3 runs 16 residues. This CDR3 is CASSEGNYMNTGELFF. Written as DNA, the CDR3 is TGTGCCAGCAGTGAAGGGAACTACATGAACACCGGGGAGCTGTTTTTT.

The chain uses TRBV28 and TRBJ2-2; 7 nucleotides agree with TRBD1. Germline V CDR1 and CDR2: MDHEN, SYDVKM. CDR3 length: 16 amino acids. V shed 5 bases, J shed 6 bases, and the junction held 12 bases outside the gene matches. CDR3 sequence: CASSIWTGNRAGELFF. Here the CDR3 DNA reads TGTGCCAGCAGTATCTGGACAGGCAACAGGGCCGGGGAGCTGTTTTTT.